Shown below are 13 T cell receptor beta chains from a single sample sequenced in a study of OX40 agonist ivuxolimab in advanced cancers. Only in-frame clones appear in the TCRdb table, and some are missing; sequencing was by immunoSEQ multiplex PCR. The table has 15,000 to 20,000 clones, 70% to 85% seen once. The sequencing used CD4+ or CD8+ T cells sorted from blood, collected in a trial of the OX40 agonist ivuxolimab. These TCRs come from an adult with an advanced solid tumor such as melanoma, head and neck, liver or kidney cancer.

The V gene is TRBV11-2, the J gene TRBJ2-2; D unclear. The ends were cut back, 2 bases at V and 4 bases at J, with 5 bases in the middle. Germline loops: CDR1 SGHAT, CDR2 FQNNGV. The CDR3 runs 13 residues. CDR3 nucleotide sequence: TGTGCCAGCAGCTTAAGTCCCACCGGGGAGCTGTTTTTT. Residues: CASSLSPTGELFF.

This clone was counted a few times. The chain recombines TRBV6-6 with TRBJ2-1, with a weak D call TRBD1 (5 bases). V was shortened by 2 bases and J by 2 bases, with 7 bases between the two germline ends. This CDR3 region has 14 residues. Per the germline V gene, CDR1 is MNHNY and CDR2 is SVGAGI (reference sequence). For the CDR3, the DNA is TGTGCCAGCAGTTACATGACAGCCTACAATGAGCAGTTCTTC. Protein product: CASSYMTAYNEQFF.

The chain uses TRBV4-3 and TRBJ2-7; 8 nucleotides line up with TRBD1. Germline V gene sequence: CDR1 LGHNA, CDR2 YSLEER. The CDR3 contains 15 residues. Unmatched junction bases numbered 5, after V lost 1 base and J lost 3 bases. This CDR3 reads CASSQVLGQDYEQYF. DNA of the CDR3: TGCGCCAGCAGCCAAGTCCTGGGACAGGACTACGAGCAGTACTTC.

The rearrangement uses TRBV5-5 and TRBJ1-1; no definite D call. V was clipped by 7 bases and J by 1 base, with 11 bases between them. The CDR3 is 13 residues long. Germline values: CDR1 SGHKS, CDR2 YYEKEE (reference sequence). CDR3 nucleotides: TGTGCCAGCGGATTACAGCCGAACACTGAAGCTTTCTTT. Translation gives CASGLQPNTEAFF.

J is TRBJ2-7 and V is TRBV5-1; D is perhaps TRBD2 (6 bases). The CDR3 totals 14 residues. The ends were cut back, 7 bases at V and 3 bases at J, with 17 bases in the middle. Germline CDR1 is SGHRS and CDR2 is YFSETQ. Written as DNA, the CDR3 is TGCGCCAGCGGGGCCGGGAGAGGGGTCTACGAGCAGTACTTC. Amino acids: CASGAGRGVYEQYF.

The chain carries TRBV2 and TRBJ1-5, with D unresolved. Looked up from germline, CDR1 is SNHLY and CDR2 is FYNNEI. The V gene lost 3 bases and the J gene lost 4 bases, with 4 bases spanning the gap. There are 12 residues in the CDR3. The CDR3 bases are TGTGCCAGCAGTGAGGGGAATCAGCCCCAGCATTTT. It is translated as CASSEGNQPQHF.

The chain links TRBV7-2 to TRBJ1-1; D gene unclear. This CDR3 is built from 13 residues. V shed 5 bases and J shed 4 bases, with 11 bases lying between them. CDR1 and CDR2 from the germline V gene are SGHTA and FQGNSA. The DNA of the CDR3 is TGTGCCAGCAGCCACCCGGGTGCCACTGAAGCTTTCTTT. Its translation is CASSHPGATEAFF.

Written as DNA, the CDR3 is TGTGCCAGCAGCCTGCCGACAGGGGTCGGCTACACCTTC. It encodes CASSLPTGVGYTF. The V gene is TRBV7-9, the J gene TRBJ1-2; 8 bases are a match to TRBD1. Germline V gives CDR1 SEHNR, CDR2 FQNEAQ (reference sequence). The V segment lost 5 bases and the J segment 8 bases; nucleotides outside the gene matches: 7. This CDR3 spans 13 amino acids.

The chain recombines TRBV7-9 with TRBJ1-1, with 8 bases that match TRBD1. Germline trimming cut 5 bases from V and 5 bases from J; bases unmatched to any gene: 10. The CDR3 is made up of 15 amino acids. The germline CDR1 and CDR2 sequences are SEHNR and FQNEAQ (reference sequence). The CDR3 spells CASSHPDRGQTEAFF. CDR3 coding DNA: TGTGCCAGCAGCCACCCCGACAGGGGACAGACTGAAGCTTTCTTT.

This chain links TRBV27 with TRBJ1-2, with no clear D. The ends were cut back, 7 bases at V and 1 base at J, with 10 bases in the middle. Germline loops: CDR1 MNHEY, CDR2 SMNVEV (reference sequence). This CDR3 is built from 13 residues. CDR3 bases: TGTGCCAGCAAGCACTGGAGTAACTATGGCTACACCTTC. Translating it yields CASKHWSNYGYTF.

CDR3 residues: CASRATGAYGYTF. CDR3 DNA sequence: TGTGCCAGCAGAGCGACAGGTGCCTATGGCTACACCTTC. This chain connects TRBV2 to TRBJ1-2; a possible D gene is TRBD1 (6 bases). With 6 bases removed from V and 4 bases from J, the gap between germline ends came to 12 bases. This CDR3 has 13 amino acids. Looked up from germline, CDR1 is SNHLY and CDR2 is FYNNEI.

This clone was observed once. The chain recombines TRBV27 with TRBJ2-5; D gene unclear. V lost 1 base and J lost 3, with 9 bases in between. CDR1 and CDR2 (germline): MNHEY, SMNVEV (reference sequence). This CDR3 has 14 residues. The DNA of the CDR3 is TGTGCCAGCAGTTTATACACCCCAGAAGAGACCCAGTACTTC. This sequence encodes CASSLYTPEETQYF.

The chain links TRBV15 to TRBJ2-5; D may correspond to TRBD1 or TRBD2 (5 bases each). The germline CDR1 and CDR2 sequences are LNHNV and YYDKDF (reference sequence). V lost 3 bases and J lost 4, with 18 bases in between. There are 16 residues in the CDR3. CDR3 residues: CATSSPEDRGLETQYF. CDR3 bases: TGTGCCACCAGCAGTCCCGAGGATCGGGGCTTAGAGACCCAGTACTTC.